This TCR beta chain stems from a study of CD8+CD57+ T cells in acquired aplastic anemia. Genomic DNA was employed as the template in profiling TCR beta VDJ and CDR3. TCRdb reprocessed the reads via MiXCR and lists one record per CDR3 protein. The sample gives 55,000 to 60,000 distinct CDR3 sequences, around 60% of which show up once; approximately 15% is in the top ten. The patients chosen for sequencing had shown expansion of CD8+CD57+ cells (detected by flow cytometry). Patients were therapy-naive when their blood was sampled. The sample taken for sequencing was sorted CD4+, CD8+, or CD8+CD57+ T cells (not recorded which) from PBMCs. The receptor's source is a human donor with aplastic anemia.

The CDR3 nucleotides read TGCAGTGCTATTCGGGACAGGGGGCACCACGAGCAGTACTTC. Protein sequence: CSAIRDRGHHEQYF. The chain carries TRBV20-1 and TRBJ2-7, with 12 bases aligning to TRBD1. Per the germline V gene, CDR1 is DFQATT and CDR2 is SNEGSKA (reference sequence). Unmatched junction bases numbered 6, after V lost 4 bases and J lost 5 bases. This CDR3 comprises 14 residues.